The present entry profiles one T cell receptor beta chain with its context. As yet, its antigen is unknown. A single record per CDR3 protein comes from TCRdb applying MiXCR to the reads. The sample lists about 310,000 distinct CDR3 sequences; roughly 16% were seen once. The data derive from a study of T cell repertoires in cytomegalovirus infection. Study-wide background: Through public TCR beta signatures, both CMV infection and matching HLA type were indicated.

The CDR3 length is 15 residues. The germline V and J ends were trimmed by 1 base and 1 base, with 8 bases remaining between them. CDR1 and CDR2 from the germline V gene are SEHNR and FQNEAQ (reference sequence). The study's findings and limits: Individuals carrying CMV plus the relevant HLA were identified by cumulative frequency of public TCR beta families. The response measured ex vivo was dominated by TCR beta clonotypes (HLA-C-restricted and CMV-specific).

Sequenced input: PBMCs. This chain links TRBV7-9 with TRBJ1-3; D gene ambiguous. The sequence was collected from a human donor in good health (CMV status not recorded). Some clones in this sample may be carry-over from other donors' samples. The CDR3 reads CASSLEAASGNTIYF. CDR3 coding DNA: TGTGCCAGCAGCTTAGAGGCCGCTTCTGGAAACACCATATATTTT.